The clone carrying this T cell receptor (beta chain) was counted between two and nine times. The antigen is unknown. The sample holds other DNA sequences that translate to the same CDR3. These data belong to a study of beta chain features in type 1 diabetes. Study-wide background: Sorted cells examined across all samples numbered 95 million to 120 million.

CDR3 length equals 12 residues. Deletions cut 5 bases from V and 1 base from J, with 6 bases between. Germline V gene sequence: CDR1 SEHNR, CDR2 FQNEAQ (reference sequence). Every isolated RNA sample was fully reverse transcribed, so sequencing captured expressed TCRB transcripts. The data were produced by immunoSEQ multiplex PCR, yet TCRdb's version contains in-frame clones alone and is incomplete. The table lists 600,000 or so clones, around 12% of them singletons. Study-wide results and limits: All four CD4+ subsets from Type 1 diabetes patients carried moderately but significantly shorter TCRB CDR3s.

The sequence derives from a man aged 25 to 40 with type 1 diabetes. The chain recombines TRBV7-9 with TRBJ2-7, with D maybe TRBD1 (6 bases). The sequencing sample was made of naive CD4+ T cells from blood. This chain's CDR3 is CASSRGSYEQYF. CDR3 sequence (DNA): TGTGCCAGCAGCAGGGGGTCCTACGAGCAGTACTTC.